This T cell receptor beta chain was recovered during a study of blood T cell repertoires in COVID-19. Background on the study: T cells, B-cell-depleted T cells, or PBMCs provided the cDNA or gDNA that served as material.

Methods used by the authors: Amplification from reference gene primers served as the basis for estimated nucleated cell counts. Using immunoSEQ multiplex PCR, the repertoire was profiled, and TCRdb retains in-frame clones only, with some absent. That table gives V, J and clone size, and the DNA gave D and trimming. The table includes under 150,000 clones, around 77% detected once. This CDR3 spans 16 amino acids. V dropped 5 bases and J dropped 7; count of bases not matched to a gene: 11. CDR1 is SGHVS and CDR2 is FQNEAQ in the germline V gene. The source of this sequence is a man aged 50-59 years with active or convalescent COVID-19. The V call is TRBV7-8, the J call TRBJ2-2, with 9 bases that match TRBD2. Input material: peripheral blood. The CDR3 DNA sequence: TGTGCCAGCAGCCGAGAGGCTAGCGGGACGATCGGGGAGCTGTTTTTT. Amino acid sequence: CASSREASGTIGELFF.